These 29 T cell receptor beta chains share one sample of origin, sequenced in a study of technical replicates of blood from a few donors. The table came from immunoSEQ multiplex PCR; TCRdb's copy has only in-frame clones and leaves some out. The sample consists of tens of thousands of clones, approximately 94% of them appearing once. Sequencing was carried out using PBMCs. These receptors were taken from a human donor in good health. Some clones in this sample may be carry-over from other donors' samples.

This rearrangement joins TRBV7-2 to TRBJ2-5, with TRBD1 matching 7 bases. CDR1 and CDR2 from the germline V gene are SGHTA and FQGNSA. This CDR3 region has 15 residues. V lost 4 bases to trimming and J lost 2 bases; unmatched junction nucleotides: 7. The CDR3 bases are TGTGCCAGCAGCTATTACAGGGGCCTTCAAGAGACCCAGTACTTC. Encoded protein: CASSYYRGLQETQYF.

The chain employs TRBV29-1 and TRBJ2-1; 9 nucleotides align to TRBD1. The CDR3 totals 12 residues. Germline-derived CDR1 and CDR2 are SQVTM and ANQGSEA. Germline trimming cut 8 bases from V and 3 bases from J; bases unmatched to any gene: 2. In DNA, the CDR3 is TGCAGCTTGGGACAGGGCTACAATGAGCAGTTCTTC. Protein: CSLGQGYNEQFF.

The chain has TRBV7-8 and TRBJ1-3; no clear D gene. Per germline, CDR1 SGHVS and CDR2 FQNEAQ. CDR3 size: 15 residues. Deletions cut 0 bases from V and 0 bases from J, with 6 bases between. The CDR3, as DNA: TGTGCCAGCAGCTTAGCGTCAGGCTCTGGAAACACCATATATTTT. Translation gives CASSLASGSGNTIYF.

CDR3 sequence reads: CASSLAGGRRREGQETQYF. In DNA, the CDR3 is TGTGCCAGCAGCTTAGCCGGGGGTCGGCGACGGGAGGGTCAAGAGACCCAGTACTTC. The chain joins TRBV7-3 to TRBJ2-5; 8 nucleotides agree with TRBD2. V lost 2 bases, J lost 2 bases, and 16 bases stayed unmatched. CDR1 and CDR2 (germline): SGHTA, FQGTGA. The CDR3 is 19 amino acids. The whole variable domain, remainder taken from reference TRBV7-3 and TRBJ2-5, is GAGVSQTPSNKVTEKGKYVELRCDPISGHTALYWYRQSLGQGPEFLIYFQGTGAADDSGLPNDRFFAVRPEGSVSTLKIQRTERGDSAVYLCASSLAGGRRREGQETQYFGPGTRLLVL.

The chain combines TRBV5-1 with TRBJ2-5, with 7 nucleotides matching TRBD1. The junction had 2 bases not matched to a gene; V was cut back by 4 bases and J by 2 bases. The length of the CDR3 is 13 residues. Germline CDR1 reads SGHRS; CDR2 reads YFSETQ. For the CDR3, the DNA is TGCGCCAGCAGCAGGGGACAGCAAGAGACCCAGTACTTC. This codes for CASSRGQQETQYF.

The gene calls are TRBV7-2 and TRBJ2-2; maybe TRBD2 (6 bases). V lost 3 bases and J lost 0, with 11 bases in between. The CDR3 loop spans 16 amino acids. CDR1 is SGHTA, CDR2 FQGNSA, per germline. CDR3 region: CASSFGSGSNTGELFF. CDR3 nucleotides: TGTGCCAGCAGCTTCGGTAGCGGCTCGAACACCGGGGAGCTGTTTTTT.

The genes are TRBV6-5 and TRBJ1-2, with D hard to call. V was shortened by 6 bases and J by 5 bases, with 10 bases between the two germline ends. The CDR3 is made up of 12 amino acids. Per germline, CDR1 MNHEY and CDR2 SVGAGI. CDR3 sequence: CASRGQEYGYTF. The CDR3 DNA sequence: TGTGCCAGCAGGGGTCAGGAATATGGCTACACCTTC.

The CDR3 DNA sequence: TGCGCCAGCAGGGGGGGACTAGCGGAATACGAGCAGTACTTC. It codes for CASRGGLAEYEQYF. The chain has TRBV10-2 and TRBJ2-7; 11 nucleotides agree with TRBD2. The length of the CDR3 is 14 residues. The junction had 5 bases not matched to a gene; V was cut back by 6 bases and J by 4 bases. CDR1 and CDR2 from the germline V gene are WSHSY and SAAADI.

On this clone itself: One end of the junction is discordant with germline, which a read error may explain. The V call is TRBV30, the J call TRBJ2-7; maybe TRBD2 (7 bases). In germline, CDR1 is GTSNPN, CDR2 SVGIG (reference sequence). The CDR3 length is 12 residues. CDR3 DNA: TGTGCCTGGAGCTTTCAAGGGGGGACTACGGGTTTC. Protein: CAWSFQGGTTGF.

The gene calls are TRBV6-5 and TRBJ1-6, with D unclear. The V end lost 7 bases, the J end lost 9 bases, and 10 bases lay between the germline ends. The CDR3 sequence is 12 residues long. CDR1 is MNHEY, CDR2 SVGAGI, per germline. The CDR3 coding sequence is TGTGCCAGCACCGCGGGGATTTCACCCCTCCACTTT. This translates into CASTAGISPLHF.

This rearrangement joins TRBV5-5 to TRBJ2-2, with 10 bases aligning to TRBD2. CDR3 length equals 16 residues. The V and J ends lost 4 bases and 6 bases, in that order; junction bases with no gene match: 9. Germline CDR1 and CDR2: SGHKS and YYEKEE (reference sequence). The CDR3 DNA sequence: TGTGCCAGCAGCCCACGGGCCAGCGGGGGGGCCGGGGAGCTGTTTTTT. Protein product: CASSPRASGGAGELFF.

This chain joins TRBV7-2 and TRBJ2-7, with 9 bases matching TRBD2. Germline CDR1 SGHTA, CDR2 FQGNSA. The length of the CDR3 is 17 residues. Germline trimming cut 1 base from V and 6 bases from J; bases unmatched to any gene: 13. The CDR3 loop is CASSLGGGAASGAEQYF. The CDR3 DNA sequence: TGTGCCAGCAGCTTAGGAGGTGGGGCGGCTAGCGGGGCCGAGCAGTACTTC.

The V and J genes are TRBV9 and TRBJ2-1; the D gene is possibly TRBD2 (5 bases). Trimming stripped 4 bases from V and 8 bases from J, with 19 bases between. In germline, CDR1 is SGDLS, CDR2 YYNGEE. The CDR3 has 15 amino acids. CDR3 nucleotide sequence: TGTGCCAGCAGCCCGAGGCTACTCCGGGGTGATGAGCAGTTCTTC. Amino acid sequence: CASSPRLLRGDEQFF.

This chain connects TRBV7-8 to TRBJ1-1; D is unresolved. Germline CDR1 SGHVS, CDR2 FQNEAQ. Trimming shortened V by 5 bases and J by 1 base, and 11 bases separated the two germline ends. The CDR3 has 14 residues. As DNA, the CDR3 is TGTGCCAGCAGCCCGGGGAGGGCGAACACTGAAGCTTTCTTT. Amino acid sequence: CASSPGRANTEAFF.

This clone was detected only once. Here the CDR3 DNA reads TGCGCCAGCAGCCAGACGGACAGCGCGAACTCTGGAAACACCATATATTTT. Its translation: CASSQTDSANSGNTIYF. V and J are TRBV4-3 and TRBJ1-3, with TRBD1 as a possible D gene (6 bases). The germline V gene encodes CDR1 LGHNA and CDR2 YSLEER. The CDR3 is 17 residues long. V was pared by 3 bases and J by 0 bases, with 15 bases between.

The V gene is TRBV6-5, the J gene TRBJ1-2, with 9 bases lining up with TRBD1. CDR3 size: 16 residues. The germline gives CDR1 MNHEY, CDR2 SVGAGI. V was pared by 0 bases and J by 4 bases, with 6 bases of the junction left unmatched. Written as DNA, the CDR3 is TGTGCCAGCAGTTACTCGTCGGACAGGGGTCTCTATGGCTACACCTTC. Translated, it gives CASSYSSDRGLYGYTF.

The V call is TRBV4-3, the J call TRBJ2-7; 13 nucleotides align to TRBD2. Unmatched junction bases numbered 2, after V lost 0 bases and J lost 3 bases. Germline assignment: CDR1 LGHNA and CDR2 YSLEER. CDR3 size: 16 residues. The CDR3 nucleotides read TGCGCCAGCAGCCAAGAATGGACTAGCGGGAGCTACGAGCAGTACTTC. Residues: CASSQEWTSGSYEQYF.

This clone was seen just once. DNA for the CDR3: TGTGCCAGCACCCGAGCGGGGGGGCCATACGAGCAGTACTTC. Translating gives CASTRAGGPYEQYF. This chain joins TRBV7-2 and TRBJ2-7; 10 nucleotides agree with TRBD2. Germline V lookup: CDR1 SGHTA, CDR2 FQGNSA. This CDR3 spans 14 amino acids. The junction had 7 bases not matched to a gene; V was cut back by 7 bases and J by 4 bases. The complete variable domain, with remaining parts taken from reference TRBV7-2 and TRBJ2-7, reads GAGVSQSPSNKVTEKGKDVELRCDPISGHTALYWYRQSLGQGLEFLIYFQGNSAPDKSGLPSDRFSAERTGGSVSTLTIQRTQQEDSAVYLCASTRAGGPYEQYFGPGTRLTVT.

This chain links TRBV27 with TRBJ2-1; TRBD1 matches 10 bases. Trimming at V came to 6 bases and at J to 5 bases, leaving 16 bases not matched to a gene. This CDR3 comprises 18 residues. The V gene's germline CDR1 is MNHEY and CDR2 SMNVEV (reference sequence). CDR3 in amino acids: CASSTRQGATPLNNEQFF. The CDR3 DNA follows: TGTGCCAGCAGCACCAGACAGGGGGCAACACCCTTGAACAATGAGCAGTTCTTC.

The chain recombines TRBV2 with TRBJ2-5; 10 nucleotides line up with TRBD2. There are 16 residues in the CDR3. Trimming cost V 8 bases and J 5 bases; bases outside gene matches: 14. Germline CDR1 reads SNHLY; CDR2 reads FYNNEI. The CDR3 nucleotides read TGTGCCAGCCCTATATTGAGCGGGGGGGCCCCGGAGACCCAGTACTTC. Translation: CASPILSGGAPETQYF.

The gene calls are TRBV5-6 and TRBJ1-5; 8 bases map to TRBD1. The length of the CDR3 is 14 residues. V shed 3 bases, J shed 5 bases, and the junction held 4 bases outside the gene matches. Germline V lookup: CDR1 SGHDT, CDR2 YYEEEE. The CDR3 sequence is CASSYGQGDQPQHF. In DNA form, the CDR3 reads TGTGCCAGCAGCTACGGACAGGGCGATCAGCCCCAGCATTTT.

The rearrangement links TRBV7-9 to TRBJ2-5, with TRBD2 matching 12 bases. Unmatched junction bases numbered 9, after V lost 3 bases and J lost 1 base. The CDR3 runs to 18 residues. Looked up from germline, CDR1 is SEHNR and CDR2 is FQNEAQ (reference sequence). The CDR3 here is CASSLTSGGPSIQETQYF. The CDR3 DNA reads as TGTGCCAGCAGCTTGACTAGCGGGGGACCCTCTATCCAAGAGACCCAGTACTTC.

This chain connects TRBV6-5 to TRBJ2-1; 8 bases agree with TRBD1. This CDR3 is built from 15 residues. With V trimmed by 8 bases and J by 0 bases, 6 bases remained unmatched. The germline gives CDR1 MNHEY, CDR2 SVGAGI. The CDR3 here is CASSQDRGSYNEQFF. For the CDR3, the DNA is TGTGCCAGCTCCCAAGACAGGGGCTCCTACAATGAGCAGTTCTTC.

The chain couples TRBV11-2 to TRBJ1-1; a possible D gene is TRBD1 (6 bases). The germline V gene encodes CDR1 SGHAT and CDR2 FQNNGV. V shed 1 base and J shed 4 bases, with 19 bases lying between them. This CDR3 spans 17 amino acids. The CDR3 spells CASSLGSTGTFVTEAFF. The CDR3 DNA follows: TGTGCCAGCAGCTTAGGTTCCACCGGGACATTCGTCACTGAAGCTTTCTTT.

The V gene is TRBV9, the J gene TRBJ1-4, with D unresolved. The CDR3 extends over 16 amino acids. Germline V gives CDR1 SGDLS, CDR2 YYNGEE. Trimming took 0 bases from V and 8 from J, leaving 17 bases between them. The CDR3, as DNA: TGTGCCAGCAGCGTAGGGCTAGGTGCCCGGGAAGAAAAACTGTTTTTT. Its translation: CASSVGLGAREEKLFF. The variable domain in full, with the rest retrieved from reference TRBV9 and TRBJ1-4, is DSGVTQTPKHLITATGQRVTLRCSPRSGDLSVYWYQQSLDQGLQFLIQYYNGEERAKGNILERFSAQQFPDLHSELNLSSLELGDSALYFCASSVGLGAREEKLFFGSGTQLSVL.

V gene TRBV5-5 combines with J gene TRBJ1-4; 7 bases are shared with TRBD1. CDR3 length: 15 amino acids. Germline V CDR1 and CDR2: SGHKS, YYEKEE (reference sequence). J was trimmed by 1 base and V by 4 bases; bases with no gene match: 4. In DNA, the CDR3 is TGTGCCAGCAGCCTGCGACAGGGAACTAATGAAAAACTGTTTTTT. It codes for CASSLRQGTNEKLFF.

This clone came up once. V is TRBV15 and J is TRBJ2-3; TRBD1 aligns across 9 bases. This CDR3 contains 17 residues. The J segment lost 3 bases and the V segment lost 2 bases, leaving 9 bases of the junction unmatched. Germline values: CDR1 LNHNV, CDR2 YYDKDF (reference sequence). The CDR3 DNA sequence: TGTGCCACCAGCAGAAGGGTGTCCGGACAGGGGACAGATACGCAGTATTTT. Amino acids: CATSRRVSGQGTDTQYF.

The chain recombines TRBV5-1 with TRBJ2-1; 8 positions match TRBD1. Losses at the gene ends were 3 bases for V and 6 bases for J; bases not matched to a gene: 2. This CDR3 is built from 13 residues. Germline V gives CDR1 SGHRS, CDR2 YFSETQ. The CDR3 nucleotides read TGCGCCAGCAGCTATGGGACAGGCAATGAGCAGTTCTTC. It encodes CASSYGTGNEQFF.

This clone was recorded only once. For the CDR3, the DNA is TGCAGCGTAGGGACTAGCGGGGCAGATACGCAGTATTTT. It is translated as CSVGTSGADTQYF. V usage is TRBV29-1 and J usage is TRBJ2-3; 13 bases agree with TRBD2. The germline V gene has CDR1 SQVTM and CDR2 ANQGSEA. This CDR3 contains 13 residues. After removal of 6 bases from V and 4 bases from J, the junction contained 1 base not matched to a gene.